This T cell receptor beta chain was retrieved from a study of CD8 T cells in Susac syndrome. In this sample, this clonotype turned up once. Healthy donors were controls matched for age and sex. The authors negatively isolated CD8+ and CD4+ T cells and FACS-enriched TEMRA cells. This CDR3 comprises 13 residues. V was shortened by 7 bases and J by 4 bases, with 16 bases between the two germline ends. Germline CDR1 SQVTM, CDR2 ANQGSEA. An amount of RNA that ranged from about 0.45 to 1 ug was reverse transcribed with random hexamers. Amplification of TCR beta CDR3 by immunoSEQ multiplex PCR spanned 54 Vbeta and 13 Jbeta. One entry per CDR3 protein results from TCRdb running MiXCR on the immunoSEQ multiplex PCR reads. The sample lists 180,000 or so distinct CDR3 sequences, about 95% occurring once.

The TCR comes from a human donor in good health. This chain uses TRBV29-1 with TRBJ1-1; D call uncertain. The source material was CD4+ T cells from PBMCs. CDR3 residues: CSADRGEGTEAFF. The CDR3 DNA is TGCAGCGCCGATCGGGGTGAGGGCACTGAAGCTTTCTTT.